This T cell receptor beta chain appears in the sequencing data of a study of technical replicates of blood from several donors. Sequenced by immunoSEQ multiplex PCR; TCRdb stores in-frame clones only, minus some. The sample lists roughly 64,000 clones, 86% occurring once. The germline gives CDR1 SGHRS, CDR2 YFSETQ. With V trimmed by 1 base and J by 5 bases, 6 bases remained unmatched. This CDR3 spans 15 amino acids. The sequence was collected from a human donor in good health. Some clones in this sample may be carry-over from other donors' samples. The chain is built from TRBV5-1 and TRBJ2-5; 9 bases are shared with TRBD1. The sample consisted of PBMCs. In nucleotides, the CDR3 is TGCGCCAGCAGCTTGACCGGGACAGGGCCTGAGACCCAGTACTTC. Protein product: CASSLTGTGPETQYF.